The sequence of this T cell receptor (beta chain) was determined in a study of T cell responses to AZD1222 COVID-19 vaccine. Study results and limitations: Spike as a whole was targeted by vaccine-associated CD4 TCRs, dominant at 160-218 and 743-854.

Turning to this clone: The antigen remains unidentified.

The V end lost 8 bases, the J end lost 4 bases, and 10 bases lay between the germline ends. There are 12 residues in the CDR3. In germline, CDR1 is SNHLY, CDR2 FYNNEI. The method was immunoSEQ multiplex PCR; TCRdb's version includes in-frame clones alone and lacks a portion of them. The sample shows 110,000 to 150,000 clones, roughly 91% of them seen only once. The origin of this receptor is an adult who received the AZD1222 COVID-19 vaccine. This specimen was peripheral blood, taken 28 days after the second AZD1222 dose. The chain carries TRBV2 and TRBJ2-3; D gene ambiguous. CDR3 DNA: TGTGCCAGCCAACCCCGCGCAGATACGCAGTATTTT. Translation: CASQPRADTQYF. Full variable domain (rest looked up from reference TRBV2 and TRBJ2-3): EPEVTQTPSHQVTQMGQEVILRCVPISNHLYFYWYRQILGQKVEFLVSFYNNEISEKSEIFDDQFSVERPDGSNFTLKIRSTKLEDSAMYFCASQPRADTQYFGPGTRLTVL.